This T cell receptor (beta chain) stems from a study of T cells in Graves' hyperthyroidism and ophthalmopathy. Amplified TCR beta CDR3 regions derived from RNA transcripts. First-round RT-PCR targeting the TCR CDR3 was performed with the HTBI primer set. TCRdb re-called the multiplex PCR reads through MiXCR, storing one row per CDR3 protein. The top ten clones hold approximately 20% of a sample with fewer than 200,000 distinct CDR3 sequences, 8% to 9.5% of them seen once. CDR3 size: 14 residues. Trimming shortened V by 2 bases and J by 7 bases, and 16 bases separated the two germline ends. Germline values: CDR1 SGHNT, CDR2 YYREEE (reference sequence). This clonotype was seen many times.

This sequence originates from a woman aged 18-29 years with Graves' hyperthyroidism that later progressed to Graves' ophthalmopathy. Sequencing was performed on blood. This chain uses TRBV5-4 with TRBJ2-7, with a tentative D call TRBD2 (5 bases). The DNA of the CDR3 is TGTGCCAGCAGCTTTACCGGGTCCTCGGGGGAGCAGTACTTC. Protein product: CASSFTGSSGEQYF.